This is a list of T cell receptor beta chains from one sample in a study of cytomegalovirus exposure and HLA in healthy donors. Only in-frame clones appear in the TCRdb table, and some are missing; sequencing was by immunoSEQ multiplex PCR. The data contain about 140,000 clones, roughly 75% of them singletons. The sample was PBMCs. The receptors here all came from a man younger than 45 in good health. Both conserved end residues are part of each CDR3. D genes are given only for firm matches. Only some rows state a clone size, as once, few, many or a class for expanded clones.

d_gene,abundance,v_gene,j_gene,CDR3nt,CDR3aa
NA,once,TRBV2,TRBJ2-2,TGTGCCAGCAGCGCGCGGACGAACACCGGGGAGCTGTTTTTT,CASSARTNTGELFF
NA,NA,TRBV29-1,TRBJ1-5,TGCAGCGTTGGGGAGTTTGATCAGCCCCAGCATTTT,CSVGEFDQPQHF
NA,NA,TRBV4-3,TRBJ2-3,TGCGCCAGCAGCCAAGGGTCGGGAAGCACAGATACGCAGTATTTT,CASSQGSGSTDTQYF
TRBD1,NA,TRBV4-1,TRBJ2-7,TGCGCCAGCAGCTTAACGCCGGGACAGGGATACGAGCAGTACTTC,CASSLTPGQGYEQYF
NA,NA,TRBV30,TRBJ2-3,TGTGCCTGGATGGCACAAGATACGCAGTATTTT,CAWMAQDTQYF
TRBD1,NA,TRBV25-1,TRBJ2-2,TGTGCCAGCAGTGCCACCCTGGGGACAGGAACCGGGGAGCTGTTTTTT,CASSATLGTGTGELFF
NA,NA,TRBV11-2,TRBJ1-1,TGTGCCACCACAATACCGGGACTTTTGAACACTGAAGCTTTCTTT,CATTIPGLLNTEAFF
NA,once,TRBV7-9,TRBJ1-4,TGTGCCAGCAGCTTCTCGACGGAACCAGGGGAAAAACTGTTTTTT,CASSFSTEPGEKLFF
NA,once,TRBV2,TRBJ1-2,TGTGCCAGCGGGGGGGGAAACTATGGCTACACCTTC,CASGGGNYGYTF
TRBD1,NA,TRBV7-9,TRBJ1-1,TGTGCCAGCAGCCCACAGGGGGGCACTGAAGCTTTCTTT,CASSPQGGTEAFF
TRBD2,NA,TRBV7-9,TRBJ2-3,TGTGCCAGCAGCTCCGCCCCGGGACTAGCGACAGATACGCAGTATTTT,CASSSAPGLATDTQYF
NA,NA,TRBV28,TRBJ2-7,TGTGCCAGCAGCATTCGGGGAGAGCTCTTCGAGCAGTACTTC,CASSIRGELFEQYF
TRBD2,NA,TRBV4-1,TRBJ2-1,TGCGCCAGCAGCTTCCTAGCGGGAGAGCGAGTCAATGAGCAGTTCTTC,CASSFLAGERVNEQFF
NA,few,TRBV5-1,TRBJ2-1,TGCGCCAGCAGCTTGACCGGGGGACACAATGAGCAGTTCTTC,CASSLTGGHNEQFF
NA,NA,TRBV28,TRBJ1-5,TGTGCCAGCGGCCTCACACAGGTCAATCAGCCCCAGCATTTT,CASGLTQVNQPQHF
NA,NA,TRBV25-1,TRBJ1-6,TGTGCCAGCAGTGAAGAATCGGGAGGGTGGAATTCACCCCTCCACTTT,CASSEESGGWNSPLHF
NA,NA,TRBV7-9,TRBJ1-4,TGTGCCAGCAGCCGCAGTGGGGGGGGCAATGAAAAACTGTTTTTT,CASSRSGGGNEKLFF
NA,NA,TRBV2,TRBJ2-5,TGTGCCAGCAAATTGGCAGAGCGTGAGACCCAGTACTTC,CASKLAERETQYF
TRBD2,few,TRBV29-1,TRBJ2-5,TGCAGCGTTGAAGCGTGGCGGCTAGCGGGAGGGCCGGGGCAAGAGACCCAGTACTTC,CSVEAWRLAGGPGQETQYF
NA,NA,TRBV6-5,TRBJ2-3,TGTGCCAGCAGTTCTGACTCAACAGATACGCAGTATTTT,CASSSDSTDTQYF
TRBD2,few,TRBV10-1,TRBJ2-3,TGCGCCAGCAGGGCCGGGGGGGGCGAGGCAGATACGCAGTATTTT,CASRAGGGEADTQYF
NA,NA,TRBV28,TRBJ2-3,TGTGCCAGCAGTTTCGGGTCAGATACGCAGTATTTT,CASSFGSDTQYF
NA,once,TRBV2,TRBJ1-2,TGTGCCAGCAGTCCCACGGGAGGCTACACCTTC,CASSPTGGYTF
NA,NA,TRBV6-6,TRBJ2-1,TGTGCCAGCAGCAAAGGGGACTCGGGGAGTGAGCAGTTCTTC,CASSKGDSGSEQFF
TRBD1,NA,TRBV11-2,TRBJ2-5,TGTGCCAGCAGCTACGGACAGGGCTTGGAGACCCAGTACTTC,CASSYGQGLETQYF
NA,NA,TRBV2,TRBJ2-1,TGTGCCAGCAGTGGAGGGGGTTACAATGAGCAGTTCTTC,CASSGGGYNEQFF
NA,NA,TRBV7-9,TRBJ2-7,TGTGCCAGCAGATACGGGAACTACGAGCAGTACTTC,CASRYGNYEQYF